The following is a T cell receptor beta chain sequence with its context. Antigen: not known. TCRdb recomputed calls from the 5' RACE reads with MiXCR, one row per CDR3 protein. The repertoire holds roughly 100,000 distinct CDR3 sequences, with about 18% as singletons. This entry is derived from a study of T-cell memory formation after mild COVID-19. This CDR3 comprises 15 residues. In germline, CDR1 is SGHVS, CDR2 FQNEAQ. Deletions cut 5 bases from V and 1 base from J, with 12 bases between. Study-level results: Clones that got smaller from day 15 to 85 had even CD4/CD8, while clones growing later tipped toward CD4+. Most CD4+ clones that shrank were in CM and EM, while CD8+ ones turned up in EMRA. The authors did not confirm SARS-CoV-2 specificity of second-wave clones peaking day 37.

Specimen: PBMCs or a T cell subset sorted from them (not recorded which). This sequence originates from an adult woman who had mild COVID-19 (a few samples of this study predate the infection). Cell type and time point are not known. The V call is TRBV7-8, the J call TRBJ2-1, with D possibly matching TRBD1 (6 bases). In DNA form, the CDR3 reads TGTGCCAGCAGCCCCCGCAGGGGATCCTACAATGAGCAGTTCTTC. Its translation is CASSPRRGSYNEQFF.